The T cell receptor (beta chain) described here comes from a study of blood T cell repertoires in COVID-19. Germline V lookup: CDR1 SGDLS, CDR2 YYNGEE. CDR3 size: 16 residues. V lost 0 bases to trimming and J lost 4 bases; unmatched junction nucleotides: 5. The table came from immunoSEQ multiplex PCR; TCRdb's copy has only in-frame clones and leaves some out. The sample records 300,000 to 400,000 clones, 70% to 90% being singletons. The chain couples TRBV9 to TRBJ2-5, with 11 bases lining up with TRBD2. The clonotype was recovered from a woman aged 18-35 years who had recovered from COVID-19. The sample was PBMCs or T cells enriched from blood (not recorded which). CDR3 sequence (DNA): TGTGCCAGCAGCGTAGATAGCGGGGGGGCCGGAGAGACCCAGTACTTC. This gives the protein CASSVDSGGAGETQYF.